This section outlines one T cell receptor (beta chain) sequence together with its context. Its antigen remains unidentified. 5'RACE template switching produced TCR cDNA carrying a universal primer site and UMIs. TCRdb ran MiXCR on the 5' RACE reads and lists one entry per CDR3 protein. The sample includes about 580,000 distinct CDR3 sequences, around a sixth of them seen just once. These data belong to a study of T cells after yellow fever vaccination. In the study overall: Preparation of the low-cell-number fractions used SMART-Seq v4 Ultra Low Input.

V lost 2 bases and J 8 bases, leaving 11 bases between the germline ends. The CDR3 sequence is 14 residues long. CDR1 and CDR2 (germline): SGHDT, YYEEEE. Findings and caveats of the study: Only a minor proportion of clonotypes was detected across both CD4 and CD8 compartments.

The V and J genes are TRBV5-6 and TRBJ1-6; TRBD1 might be the D (6 bases). The TCR originated in a man aged 18-30 years who received the YFV17D yellow fever vaccine. Specimen: PBMCs, collected more than 4 days after the first yellow fever vaccination. The CDR3 loop reads CASSFGYRDSPLHF. The CDR3, as DNA: TGTGCCAGCAGCTTCGGTTACAGGGATTCACCCCTCCACTTT.